The following is a TCR beta chain sequence with its context. The antigen is not known. The table came from immunoSEQ multiplex PCR; TCRdb's copy has only in-frame clones and leaves some out. The sample yields 15,000 to 20,000 clones, approximately 80% seen once. The data derive from a study of OX40 agonist ivuxolimab in advanced cancers. Turning to the study itself: Eligibility admitted prior anti-PD-1, anti-PD-L1 or anti-CTLA-4 therapy; around 42% had some. Partial responses were achieved by three patients, of whom one had hepatocellular carcinoma and two had cutaneous melanoma.

Study findings and constraints: In CD8+ T cells, expanded clones were on average more numerous than in CD4+.

Germline V gene sequence: CDR1 MNHEY, CDR2 SMNVEV (reference sequence). V lost 0 bases and J lost 1, with 9 bases in between. This CDR3 region has 15 residues. V and J are TRBV27 and TRBJ1-1; D remains unclear. The sample in question was CD4+ or CD8+ T cells sorted from blood, obtained in a trial of the OX40 agonist ivuxolimab. The receptor was isolated from an adult with an advanced solid tumor such as melanoma, head and neck, liver or kidney cancer. The CDR3 coding sequence is TGTGCCAGCAGTTTATCGCGGGTGGGGAACACTGAAGCTTTCTTT. It specifies CASSLSRVGNTEAFF.